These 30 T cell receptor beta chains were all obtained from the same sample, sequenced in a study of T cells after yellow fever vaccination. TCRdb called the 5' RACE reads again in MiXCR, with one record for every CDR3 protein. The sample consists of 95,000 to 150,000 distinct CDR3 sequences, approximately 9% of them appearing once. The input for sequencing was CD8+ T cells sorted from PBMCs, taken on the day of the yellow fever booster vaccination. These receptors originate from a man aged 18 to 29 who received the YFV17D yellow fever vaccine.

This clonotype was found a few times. DNA for the CDR3: TGTGCCAGCAGCGACGTTTTTTCGGACCCCGAAAAACTGTTTTTT. Its protein product is CASSDVFSDPEKLFF. The chain joins TRBV14 to TRBJ1-4; no definite D call. Trimming took off 5 bases at V and 8 bases at J, with 18 bases between the two ends. The CDR3 runs to 15 residues. Per the germline V gene, CDR1 is SGHDN and CDR2 is FVKESK.

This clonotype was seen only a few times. The CDR3 reads CASTPKETQYF. For the CDR3, the DNA is TGTGCCAGCACCCCCAAAGAGACCCAGTACTTC. This chain links TRBV7-9 with TRBJ2-5, with unresolved D. Trimming pared 7 bases from V and 3 bases from J, leaving 6 bases between. From germline, CDR1 is SEHNR and CDR2 FQNEAQ (reference sequence). The CDR3 runs to 11 residues.

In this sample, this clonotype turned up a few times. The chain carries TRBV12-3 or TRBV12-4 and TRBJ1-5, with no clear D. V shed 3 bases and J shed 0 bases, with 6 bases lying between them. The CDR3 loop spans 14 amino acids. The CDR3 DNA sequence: TGTGCCAGCAGTTTGGATTATAGCAATCAGCCCCAGCATTTT. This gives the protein CASSLDYSNQPQHF.

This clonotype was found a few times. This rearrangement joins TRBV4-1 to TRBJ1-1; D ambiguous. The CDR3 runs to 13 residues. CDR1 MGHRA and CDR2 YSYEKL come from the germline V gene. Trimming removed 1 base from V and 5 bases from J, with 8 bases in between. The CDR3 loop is CASSQVTGTEAFF. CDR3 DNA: TGCGCCAGCAGCCAAGTGACGGGAACTGAAGCTTTCTTT.

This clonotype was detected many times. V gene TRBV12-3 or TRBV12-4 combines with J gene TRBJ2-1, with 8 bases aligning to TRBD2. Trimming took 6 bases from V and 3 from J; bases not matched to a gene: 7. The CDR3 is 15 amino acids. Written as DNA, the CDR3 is TGTGCCAGCAGCGCCAGCGGGGGATTCTACAATGAGCAGTTCTTC. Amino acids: CASSASGGFYNEQFF.

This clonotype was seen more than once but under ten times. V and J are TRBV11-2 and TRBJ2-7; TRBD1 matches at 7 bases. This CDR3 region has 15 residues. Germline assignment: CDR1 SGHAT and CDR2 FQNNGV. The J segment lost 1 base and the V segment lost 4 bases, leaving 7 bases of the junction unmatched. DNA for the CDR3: TGTGCCAGCAGCTCGACAGGGCGCACTTCCTACGAGCAGTACTTC. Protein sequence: CASSSTGRTSYEQYF.

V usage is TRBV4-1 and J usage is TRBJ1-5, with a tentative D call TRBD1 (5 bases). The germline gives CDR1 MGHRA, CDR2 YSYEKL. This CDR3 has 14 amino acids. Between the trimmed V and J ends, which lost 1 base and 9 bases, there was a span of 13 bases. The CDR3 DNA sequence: TGCGCCAGCAGCCAAGGCTCGTGGGGGAGGCCCCAGCATTTT. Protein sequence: CASSQGSWGRPQHF.

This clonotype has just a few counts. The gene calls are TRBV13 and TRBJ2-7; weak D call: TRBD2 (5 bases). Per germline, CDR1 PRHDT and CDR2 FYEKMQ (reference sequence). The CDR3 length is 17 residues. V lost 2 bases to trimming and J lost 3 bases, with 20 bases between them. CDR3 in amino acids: CASSLSGRAVSSYEQYV. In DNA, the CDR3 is TGTGCCAGCAGCTTAAGTGGGCGGGCAGTCTCTAGCTACGAGCAGTACGTC.

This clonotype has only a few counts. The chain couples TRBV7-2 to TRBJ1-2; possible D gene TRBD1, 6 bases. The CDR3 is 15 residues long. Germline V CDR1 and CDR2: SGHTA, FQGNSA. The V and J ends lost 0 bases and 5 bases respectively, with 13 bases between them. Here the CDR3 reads CASSLARGLLYGYTF. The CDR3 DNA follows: TGTGCCAGCAGCTTAGCGCGGGGGCTCCTTTATGGCTACACCTTC.

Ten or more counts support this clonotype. The CDR3 DNA follows: TGCAGCGTTGAACGTGGGGCCGGAACAGATACGCAGTATTTT. It yields the protein CSVERGAGTDTQYF. The chain links TRBV29-1 to TRBJ2-3; D is perhaps TRBD1 (5 bases). Germline lookup yields CDR1 SQVTM and CDR2 ANQGSEA. V was trimmed by 2 bases and J by 3 bases, leaving 12 bases between them. There are 14 residues in the CDR3.

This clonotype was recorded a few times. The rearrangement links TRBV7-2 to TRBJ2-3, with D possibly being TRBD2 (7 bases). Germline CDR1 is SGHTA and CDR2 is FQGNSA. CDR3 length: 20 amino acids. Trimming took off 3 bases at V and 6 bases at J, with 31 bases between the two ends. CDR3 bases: TGTGCCAGCAGCTTTAAGATAGAGGCGGGGGCCCCCCGCCGGTGGGATACGCAGTATTTT. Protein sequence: CASSFKIEAGAPRRWDTQYF.

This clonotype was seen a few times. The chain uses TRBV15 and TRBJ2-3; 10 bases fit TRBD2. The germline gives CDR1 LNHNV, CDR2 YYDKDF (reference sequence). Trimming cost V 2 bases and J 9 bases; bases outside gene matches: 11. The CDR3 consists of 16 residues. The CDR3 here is CATSRLGTSVGRTQYF. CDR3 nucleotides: TGTGCCACCAGCAGACTTGGGACTAGCGTCGGGAGGACGCAGTATTTT.

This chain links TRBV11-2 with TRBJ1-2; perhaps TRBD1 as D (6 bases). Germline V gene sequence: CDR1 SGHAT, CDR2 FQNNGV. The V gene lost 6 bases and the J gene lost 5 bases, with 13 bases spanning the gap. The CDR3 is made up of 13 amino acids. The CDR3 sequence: CASRLRDKYGYTF. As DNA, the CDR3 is TGTGCCAGCAGGCTCCGGGACAAGTATGGCTACACCTTC.

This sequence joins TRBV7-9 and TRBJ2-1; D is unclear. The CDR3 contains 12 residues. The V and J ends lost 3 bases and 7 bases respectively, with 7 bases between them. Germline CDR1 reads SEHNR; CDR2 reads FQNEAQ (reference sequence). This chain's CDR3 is CASSFARNEQFF. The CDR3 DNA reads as TGTGCCAGCAGCTTTGCCCGGAATGAGCAGTTCTTC.

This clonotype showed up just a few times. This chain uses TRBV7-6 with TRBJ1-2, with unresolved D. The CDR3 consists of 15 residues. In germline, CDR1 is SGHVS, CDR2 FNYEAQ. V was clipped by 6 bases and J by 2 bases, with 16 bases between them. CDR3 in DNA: TGTGCCAGCAGTCCCCTGATGGGGTACAACTATGGCTACACCTTC. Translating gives CASSPLMGYNYGYTF.

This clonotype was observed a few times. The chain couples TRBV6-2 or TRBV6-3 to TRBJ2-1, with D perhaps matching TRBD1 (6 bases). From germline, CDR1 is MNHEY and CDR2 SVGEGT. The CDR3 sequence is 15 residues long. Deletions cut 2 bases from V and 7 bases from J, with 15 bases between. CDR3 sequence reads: CASSYQGYRRNEQFF. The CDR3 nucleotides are TGTGCCAGCAGTTACCAGGGGTATCGAAGGAATGAGCAGTTCTTC.

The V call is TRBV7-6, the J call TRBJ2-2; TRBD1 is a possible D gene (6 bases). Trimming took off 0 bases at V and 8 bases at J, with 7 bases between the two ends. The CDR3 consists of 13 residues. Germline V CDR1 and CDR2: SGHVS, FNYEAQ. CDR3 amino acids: CASSLAGQGELFF. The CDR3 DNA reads TGTGCCAGCAGCTTAGCGGGACAAGGGGAGCTGTTTTTT.

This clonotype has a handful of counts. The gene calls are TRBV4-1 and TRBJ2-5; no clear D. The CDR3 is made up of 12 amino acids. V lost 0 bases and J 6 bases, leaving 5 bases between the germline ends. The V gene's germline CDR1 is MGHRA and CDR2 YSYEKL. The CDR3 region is CASSQDPQTQYF. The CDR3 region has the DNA TGCGCCAGCAGCCAAGATCCCCAGACCCAGTACTTC.

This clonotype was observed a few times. The CDR3 DNA follows: TGTGCCAGCAGCTTAGCGCAATTAGGGGCTGTCGACGAGCAGTACGTC. Translated, it gives CASSLAQLGAVDEQYV. This sequence joins TRBV7-9 and TRBJ2-7; tentatively, D is TRBD1 (5 bases). The V gene lost 0 bases and the J gene lost 5 bases, with 17 bases spanning the gap. The germline V gene encodes CDR1 SEHNR and CDR2 FQNEAQ (reference sequence). The length of the CDR3 is 16 residues.

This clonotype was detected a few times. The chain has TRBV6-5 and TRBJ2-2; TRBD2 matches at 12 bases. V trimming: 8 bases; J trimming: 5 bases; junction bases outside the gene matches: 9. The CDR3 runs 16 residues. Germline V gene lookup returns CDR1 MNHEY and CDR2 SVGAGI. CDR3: CASVELAGGETGELFF. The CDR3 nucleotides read TGTGCCAGCGTGGAACTAGCGGGGGGCGAAACCGGGGAGCTGTTTTTT.

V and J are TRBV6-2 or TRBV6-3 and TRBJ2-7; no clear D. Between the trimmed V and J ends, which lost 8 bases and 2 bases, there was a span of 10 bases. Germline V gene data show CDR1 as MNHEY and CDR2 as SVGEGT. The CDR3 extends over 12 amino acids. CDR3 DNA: TGTGCCAGCCGCACGGTGACCTACGAGCAGTACTTC. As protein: CASRTVTYEQYF.

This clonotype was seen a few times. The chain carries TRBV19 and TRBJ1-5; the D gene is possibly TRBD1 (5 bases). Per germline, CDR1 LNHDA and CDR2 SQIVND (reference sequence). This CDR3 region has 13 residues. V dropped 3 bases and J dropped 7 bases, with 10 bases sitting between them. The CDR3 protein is CASSMEGLQPQHF. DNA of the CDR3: TGTGCCAGTAGTATGGAGGGGCTCCAGCCCCAGCATTTT.

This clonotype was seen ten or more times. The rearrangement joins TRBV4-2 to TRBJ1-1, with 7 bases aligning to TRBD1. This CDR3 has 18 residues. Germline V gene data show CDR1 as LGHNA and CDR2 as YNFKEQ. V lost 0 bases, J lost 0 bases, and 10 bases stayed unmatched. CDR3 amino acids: CASSQDWIRTGMNTEAFF. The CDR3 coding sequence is TGTGCCAGCAGCCAAGATTGGATAAGGACAGGAATGAACACTGAAGCTTTCTTT.

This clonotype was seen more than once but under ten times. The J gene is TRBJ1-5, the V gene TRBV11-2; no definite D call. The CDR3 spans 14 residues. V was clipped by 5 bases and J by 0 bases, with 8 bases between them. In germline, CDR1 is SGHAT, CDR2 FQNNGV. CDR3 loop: CASSPDHSNQPQHF. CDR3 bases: TGTGCCAGCAGCCCGGACCATAGCAATCAGCCCCAGCATTTT. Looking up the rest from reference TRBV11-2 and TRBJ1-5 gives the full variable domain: EAGVAQSPRYKIIEKRQSVAFWCNPISGHATLYWYQQILGQGPKLLIQFQNNGVVDDSQLPKDRFSAERLKGVDSTLKIQPAKLEDSAVYLCASSPDHSNQPQHFGDGTRLSIL.

CDR3 sequence: CSVRGGEKGVEQYF. CDR3 bases: TGCAGCGTTCGGGGAGGGGAGAAGGGCGTCGAGCAGTACTTC. The chain uses TRBV29-1 and TRBJ2-7; 7 positions match TRBD2. Trimming at V came to 5 bases and at J to 6 bases, leaving 13 bases not matched to a gene. Germline assignment: CDR1 SQVTM and CDR2 ANQGSEA. The CDR3 covers 14 residues.

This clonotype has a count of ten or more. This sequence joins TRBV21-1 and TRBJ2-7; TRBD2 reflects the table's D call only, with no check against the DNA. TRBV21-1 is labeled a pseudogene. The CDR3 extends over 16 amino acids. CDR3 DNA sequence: TGTGCCAGCAGCAAAGGTATAGCGTGCCTTCCCTACGAGCAGTACGTC. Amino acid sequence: CASSKGIACLPYEQYV.

The CDR3 region has the DNA TGTGCCAGCAGCGTAGTGGAAAGAAATGAGCAGTTCTTC. It translates to CASSVVERNEQFF. The chain couples TRBV9 to TRBJ2-1; D gene unclear. Germline assignment: CDR1 SGDLS and CDR2 YYNGEE. This CDR3 spans 13 amino acids. V was cut by 0 bases and J by 7 bases, with 8 bases left in between.

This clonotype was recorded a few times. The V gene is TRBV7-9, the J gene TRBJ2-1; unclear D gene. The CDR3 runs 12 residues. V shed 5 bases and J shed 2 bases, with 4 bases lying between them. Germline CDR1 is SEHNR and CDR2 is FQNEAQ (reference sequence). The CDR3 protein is CASSDAYNEQFF. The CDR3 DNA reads TGTGCCAGCAGCGACGCCTACAATGAGCAGTTCTTC.

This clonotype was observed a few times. The CDR3 loop reads CASSYSIRAGAIYEQYV. The CDR3 DNA is TGTGCCAGCAGTTACTCGATCAGAGCGGGGGCTATCTACGAGCAGTACGTC. The gene calls are TRBV6-2 or TRBV6-3 and TRBJ2-7; 8 nucleotides line up with TRBD2. The CDR3 extends over 17 amino acids. Germline assignment: CDR1 MNHEY and CDR2 SVGEGT. V lost 0 bases to trimming and J lost 3 bases; unmatched junction nucleotides: 10.

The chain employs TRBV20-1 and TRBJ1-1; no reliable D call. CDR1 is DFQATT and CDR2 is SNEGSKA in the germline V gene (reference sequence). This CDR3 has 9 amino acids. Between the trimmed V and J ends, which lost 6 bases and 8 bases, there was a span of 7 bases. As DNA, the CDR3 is TGCAGTGCAGGATCCGAAGCTTTCTTT. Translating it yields CSAGSEAFF.